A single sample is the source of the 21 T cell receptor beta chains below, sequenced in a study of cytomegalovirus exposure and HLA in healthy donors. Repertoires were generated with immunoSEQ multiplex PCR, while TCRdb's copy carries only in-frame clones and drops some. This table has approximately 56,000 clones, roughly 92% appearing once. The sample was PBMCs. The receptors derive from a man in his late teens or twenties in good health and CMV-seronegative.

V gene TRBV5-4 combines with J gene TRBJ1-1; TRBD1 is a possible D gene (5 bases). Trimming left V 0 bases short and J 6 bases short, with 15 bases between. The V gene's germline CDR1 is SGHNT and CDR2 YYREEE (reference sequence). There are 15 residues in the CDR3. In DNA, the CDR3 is TGTGCCAGCAGCTTGGCGGCGGGGCCAAACCCTGAAGCTTTCTTT. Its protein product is CASSLAAGPNPEAFF.

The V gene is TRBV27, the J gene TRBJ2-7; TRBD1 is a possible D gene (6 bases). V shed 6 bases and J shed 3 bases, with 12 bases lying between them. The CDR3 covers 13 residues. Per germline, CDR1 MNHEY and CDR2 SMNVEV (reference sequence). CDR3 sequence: CASRRTDDYEQYF. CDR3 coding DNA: TGTGCCAGCAGGCGGACAGATGACTACGAGCAGTACTTC.

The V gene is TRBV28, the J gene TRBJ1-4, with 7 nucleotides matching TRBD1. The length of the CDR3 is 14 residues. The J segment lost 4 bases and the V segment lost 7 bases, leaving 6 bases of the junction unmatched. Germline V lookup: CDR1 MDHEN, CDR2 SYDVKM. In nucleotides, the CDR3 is TGTGCCAGCAACCCTACAGGGGATAATGAAAAACTGTTTTTT. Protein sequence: CASNPTGDNEKLFF. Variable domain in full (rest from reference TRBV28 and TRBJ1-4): DVKVTQSSRYLVKRTGEKVFLECVQDMDHENMFWYRQDPGLGLRLIYFSYDVKMKEKGDIPEGYSVSREKKERFSLILESASTNQTSMYLCASNPTGDNEKLFFGSGTQLSVL.

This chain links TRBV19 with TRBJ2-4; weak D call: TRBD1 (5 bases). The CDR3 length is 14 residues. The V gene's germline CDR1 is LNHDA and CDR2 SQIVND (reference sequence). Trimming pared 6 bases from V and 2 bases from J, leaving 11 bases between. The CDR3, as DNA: TGTGCCAGTAGCGCCCAGGGCCCCAAAAACATTCAGTACTTC. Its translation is CASSAQGPKNIQYF. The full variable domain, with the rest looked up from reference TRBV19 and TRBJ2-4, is DGGITQSPKYLFRKEGQNVTLSCEQNLNHDAMYWYRQDPGQGLRLIYYSQIVNDFQKGDIAEGYSVSREKKESFPLTVTSAQKNPTAFYLCASSAQGPKNIQYFGAGTRLSVL.

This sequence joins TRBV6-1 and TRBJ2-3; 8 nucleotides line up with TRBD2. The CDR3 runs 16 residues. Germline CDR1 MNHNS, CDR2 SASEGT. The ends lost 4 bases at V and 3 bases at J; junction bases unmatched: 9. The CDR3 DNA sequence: TGTGCCAGCAGTGCGTCAGCGGGAGAGGGTACAGATACGCAGTATTTT. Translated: CASSASAGEGTDTQYF.

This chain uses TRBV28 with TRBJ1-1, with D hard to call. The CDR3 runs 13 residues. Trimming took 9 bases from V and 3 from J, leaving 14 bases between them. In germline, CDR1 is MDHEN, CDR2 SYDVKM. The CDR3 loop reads CASRPGWDTEAFF. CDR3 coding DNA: TGTGCCAGTAGGCCCGGGTGGGACACTGAAGCTTTCTTT.

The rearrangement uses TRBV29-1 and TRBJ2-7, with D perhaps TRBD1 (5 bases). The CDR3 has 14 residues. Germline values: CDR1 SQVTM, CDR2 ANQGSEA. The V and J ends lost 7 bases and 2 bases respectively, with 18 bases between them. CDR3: CSALSEDIPYEQYF. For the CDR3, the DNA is TGCAGCGCCCTCTCAGAGGACATTCCCTACGAGCAGTACTTC.

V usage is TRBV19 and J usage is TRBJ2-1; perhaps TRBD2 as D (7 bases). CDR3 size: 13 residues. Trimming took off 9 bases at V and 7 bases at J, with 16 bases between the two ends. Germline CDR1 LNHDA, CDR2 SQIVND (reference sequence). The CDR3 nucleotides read TGTGCCAGCAGGAGGGGGGGTTCTAATGAGCAGTTCTTC. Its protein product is CASRRGGSNEQFF.

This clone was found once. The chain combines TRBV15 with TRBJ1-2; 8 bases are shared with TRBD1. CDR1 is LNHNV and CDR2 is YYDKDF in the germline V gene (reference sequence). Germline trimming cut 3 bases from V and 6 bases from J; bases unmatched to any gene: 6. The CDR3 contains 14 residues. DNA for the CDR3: TGTGCCACCAGCAGGAGGACAGGGACGGATGGCTACACCTTC. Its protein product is CATSRRTGTDGYTF.

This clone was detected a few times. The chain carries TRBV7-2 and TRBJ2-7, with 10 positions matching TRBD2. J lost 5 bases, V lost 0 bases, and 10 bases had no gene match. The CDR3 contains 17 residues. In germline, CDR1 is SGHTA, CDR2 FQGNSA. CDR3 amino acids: CASSLAASGSESHEQYF. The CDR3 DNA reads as TGTGCCAGCAGCTTAGCGGCTAGCGGGAGTGAATCCCACGAGCAGTACTTC.

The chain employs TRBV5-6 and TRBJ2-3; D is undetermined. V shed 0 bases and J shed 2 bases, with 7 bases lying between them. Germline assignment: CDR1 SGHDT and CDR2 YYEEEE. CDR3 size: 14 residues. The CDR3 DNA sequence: TGTGCCAGCAGCTTGGAACAAACCACAGATACGCAGTATTTT. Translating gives CASSLEQTTDTQYF. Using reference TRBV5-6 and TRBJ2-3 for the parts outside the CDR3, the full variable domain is DAGVTQSPTHLIKTRGQQVTLRCSPKSGHDTVSWYQQALGQGPQFIFQYYEEEERQRGNFPDRFSGHQFPNYSSELNVNALLLGDSALYLCASSLEQTTDTQYFGPGTRLTVL.

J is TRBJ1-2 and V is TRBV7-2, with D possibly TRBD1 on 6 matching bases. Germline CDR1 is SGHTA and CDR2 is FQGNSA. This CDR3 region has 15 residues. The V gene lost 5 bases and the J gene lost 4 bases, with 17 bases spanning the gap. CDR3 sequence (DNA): TGTGCCAGCAGCCCACAGGGTCTGATCGGCTATGGCTACACCTTC. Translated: CASSPQGLIGYGYTF.

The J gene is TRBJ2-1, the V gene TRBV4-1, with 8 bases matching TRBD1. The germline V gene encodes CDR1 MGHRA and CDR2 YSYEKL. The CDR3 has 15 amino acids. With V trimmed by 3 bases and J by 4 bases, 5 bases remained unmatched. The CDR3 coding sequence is TGCGCCAGCAGCCACAGGACAGGGAATTACAATGAGCAGTTCTTC. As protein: CASSHRTGNYNEQFF.

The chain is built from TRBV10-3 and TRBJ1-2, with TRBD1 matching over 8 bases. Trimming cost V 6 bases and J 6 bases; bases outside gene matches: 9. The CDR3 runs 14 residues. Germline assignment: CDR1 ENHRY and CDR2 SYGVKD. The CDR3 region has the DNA TGTGCCATCAGCCTGGAGTCGGACAGGGATGGCTACACCTTC. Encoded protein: CAISLESDRDGYTF.

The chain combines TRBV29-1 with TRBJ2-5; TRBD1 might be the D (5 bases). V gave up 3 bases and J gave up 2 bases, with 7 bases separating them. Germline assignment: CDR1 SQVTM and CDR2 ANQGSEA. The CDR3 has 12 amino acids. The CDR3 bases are TGCAGCGTTGACAGGGAACAAGAGACCCAGTACTTC. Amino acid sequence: CSVDREQETQYF.

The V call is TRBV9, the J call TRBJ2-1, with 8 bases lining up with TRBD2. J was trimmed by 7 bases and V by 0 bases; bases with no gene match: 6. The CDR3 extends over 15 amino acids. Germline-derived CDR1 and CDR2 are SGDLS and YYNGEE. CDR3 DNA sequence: TGTGCCAGCAGCGTAGACGGTAGCGGGATAAATGAGCAGTTCTTC. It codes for CASSVDGSGINEQFF.

The CDR3 loop is CASSENASGAFHEQFF. CDR3 nucleotides: TGTGCCAGCAGTGAAAATGCTAGCGGAGCCTTCCATGAGCAGTTCTTC. This chain connects TRBV6-1 to TRBJ2-1, with TRBD2 matching 7 bases. Trimming took 2 bases from V and 8 from J; bases not matched to a gene: 12. Germline-derived CDR1 and CDR2 are MNHNS and SASEGT. The CDR3 extends over 16 amino acids.

The DNA for the CDR3 is TGTGCCAGTAGATTAGACAACTCTGGGGCCAACGTCCTGACTTTC. This encodes CASRLDNSGANVLTF. The chain uses TRBV19 and TRBJ2-6; no firm D call. This CDR3 spans 15 amino acids. From germline, CDR1 is LNHDA and CDR2 SQIVND (reference sequence). V lost 6 bases, J lost 0 bases, and 9 bases lay in between.

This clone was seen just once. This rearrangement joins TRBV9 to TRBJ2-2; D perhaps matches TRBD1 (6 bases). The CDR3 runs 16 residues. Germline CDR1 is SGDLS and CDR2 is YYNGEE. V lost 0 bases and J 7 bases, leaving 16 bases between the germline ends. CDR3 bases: TGTGCCAGCAGCGTAGAATGGACAGCAAATCTCGGGGAGCTGTTTTTT. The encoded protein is CASSVEWTANLGELFF.

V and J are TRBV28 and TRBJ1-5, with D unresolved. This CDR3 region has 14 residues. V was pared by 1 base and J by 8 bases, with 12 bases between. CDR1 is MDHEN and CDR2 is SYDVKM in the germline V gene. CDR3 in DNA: TGTGCCAGCAGTTTATCTTCTCCACGGGAGCCCCAGCATTTT. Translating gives CASSLSSPREPQHF.

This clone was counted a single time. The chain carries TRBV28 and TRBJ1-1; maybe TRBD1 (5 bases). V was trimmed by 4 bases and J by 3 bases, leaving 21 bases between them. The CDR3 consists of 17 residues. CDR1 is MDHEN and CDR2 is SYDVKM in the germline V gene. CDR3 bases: TGTGCCAGCAGTTCACCTCGGCAGGCGGGGCGCGACACTGAAGCTTTCTTT. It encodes CASSSPRQAGRDTEAFF.